These 10 T cell receptor beta chains share one sample of origin, sequenced in a study of cytomegalovirus exposure and HLA in healthy donors. The study ran its PCR with 60 Vbeta and 13 Jbeta primers. Assay: immunoSEQ multiplex PCR; the TCRdb copy retains only in-frame clones and omits some. The table shows approximately 150,000 clones, with roughly 80% occurring only once. The specimen sequenced was PBMCs. The receptors stem from a man younger than 40 in good health and CMV-seropositive.

Only a few counts were recorded for this clone. This chain uses TRBV4-3 with TRBJ2-2; 10 bases are shared with TRBD2. There are 18 residues in the CDR3. V was pared by 0 bases and J by 4 bases, with 8 bases of the junction left unmatched. Germline CDR1 reads LGHNA; CDR2 reads YSLEER. For the CDR3, the DNA is TGCGCCAGCAGCCAAGAATACGGACTAGCGGATTTCACCGGGGAGCTGTTTTTT. Residues: CASSQEYGLADFTGELFF.

Here the CDR3 reads CASQGTGAREQYF. For the CDR3, the DNA is TGTGCCAGCCAAGGGACAGGGGCTCGAGAGCAGTACTTC. The V call is TRBV19, the J call TRBJ2-7, with 10 bases lining up with TRBD1. This CDR3 is built from 13 residues. CDR1 is LNHDA, CDR2 SQIVND, per germline (reference sequence). Trimming cost V 9 bases and J 7 bases; bases outside gene matches: 9.

The rearrangement links TRBV2 to TRBJ1-2; D is unresolved. Germline V gene sequence: CDR1 SNHLY, CDR2 FYNNEI. Trimming pared 8 bases from V and 1 base from J, leaving 14 bases between. The length of the CDR3 is 14 residues. CDR3 nucleotides: TGTGCCAGCGACGGGAACCATGTTAACTATGGCTACACCTTC. It specifies CASDGNHVNYGYTF.

The chain links TRBV15 to TRBJ2-3; a possible D gene is TRBD1 (5 bases). Germline-derived CDR1 and CDR2 are LNHNV and YYDKDF (reference sequence). Trimming pared 2 bases from V and 1 base from J, leaving 16 bases between. This CDR3 is built from 17 residues. The CDR3 nucleotides are TGTGCCACCAGCAGACGAAGGGGTAGATGGGGCACAGATACGCAGTATTTT. Its translation: CATSRRRGRWGTDTQYF.

The chain couples TRBV28 to TRBJ1-5, with 8 nucleotides matching TRBD1. The CDR3 consists of 13 residues. Per germline, CDR1 MDHEN and CDR2 SYDVKM. CDR3 coding DNA: TGTGGTTCGGGGGGACAGGGCAATCAGCCCCAGCATTTT. Translated, it gives CGSGGQGNQPQHF. The entire variable domain, with the rest obtained from reference TRBV28 and TRBJ1-5, is as follows: DVKVTQSSRYLVKRTGEKVFLECVQDMDHENMFWYRQDPGLGLRLIYFSYDVKMKEKGDIPEGYSVSREKKERFSLILESASTNQTSMYLCGSGGQGNQPQHFGDGTRLSIL.

The chain employs TRBV5-1 and TRBJ2-6; possible D gene TRBD1, 6 bases. Germline-derived CDR1 and CDR2 are SGHRS and YFSETQ. This CDR3 is 16 amino acids long. V lost 6 bases and J lost 2, with 15 bases in between. The CDR3 bases are TGCGCCAGCAACCTGAGGGGGATTACTGGGGCCAACGTCCTGACTTTC. Protein: CASNLRGITGANVLTF.

CDR3 sequence: CASSFTGGGTDTQYF. CDR3 in DNA: TGTGCCAGCAGCTTTACAGGGGGCGGCACAGATACGCAGTATTTT. V and J are TRBV5-6 and TRBJ2-3; 9 bases line up with TRBD1. Losses at the gene ends were 2 bases for V and 1 base for J; bases not matched to a gene: 2. This CDR3 contains 15 residues. Germline lookup yields CDR1 SGHDT and CDR2 YYEEEE. The whole variable domain, filled in from reference TRBV5-6 and TRBJ2-3, reads DAGVTQSPTHLIKTRGQQVTLRCSPKSGHDTVSWYQQALGQGPQFIFQYYEEEERQRGNFPDRFSGHQFPNYSSELNVNALLLGDSALYLCASSFTGGGTDTQYFGPGTRLTVL.

The table lists this clone with a few counts. The J gene is TRBJ1-1, the V gene TRBV30, with D hard to call. Germline CDR1 reads GTSNPN; CDR2 reads SVGIG (reference sequence). The CDR3 loop spans 11 amino acids. V gave up 4 bases and J gave up 2 bases, with 5 bases separating them. The CDR3 bases are TGTGCCTGGAATAGAAACACTGAAGCTTTCTTT. Translation gives CAWNRNTEAFF.

This chain links TRBV6-5 with TRBJ2-1; 8 positions agree with TRBD1. The CDR3 is 15 residues long. The V and J ends lost 5 bases and 6 bases, in that order; junction bases with no gene match: 9. In germline, CDR1 is MNHEY, CDR2 SVGAGI. CDR3 sequence reads: CASSVRGRLVNEQFF. The CDR3 DNA reads as TGTGCCAGCAGTGTCAGGGGGCGGTTAGTCAATGAGCAGTTCTTC.

Only one count was recorded for this clone. The junction does not match germline at one end; this may be a read error. The chain is built from TRBV27 and TRBJ1-5; 11 positions agree with TRBD1. Germline V lookup: CDR1 MNHEY, CDR2 SMNVEV (reference sequence). The CDR3 consists of 17 residues. In DNA form, the CDR3 reads TGTGCCAGCAGTTTACGCGGGACAGGGGGTTCTGGTCAGCCCCGGCATTTT. This gives the protein CASSLRGTGGSGQPRHF.